This record covers a single T cell receptor (beta chain). The data derive from a study of blood T cell repertoires in COVID-19. Study-level information: There were acute and convalescent COVID-19 samples, and they came from the United States, Italy and Spain. T cells, B-cell-depleted T cells, or PBMCs provided the cDNA or gDNA that served as material.

Per the original data handling: Nucleated cell number was recorded as an estimate derived from reference gene primer amplification. Generated by immunoSEQ multiplex PCR, the TCRdb table keeps only in-frame clones and is missing some. V, J and clone size were drawn from that table, and D and trimming were deduced from the DNA. The sample yields about 490,000 clones, approximately 85% seen once. The CDR3 sequence is 14 residues long. Germline CDR1 GTSNPN, CDR2 SVGIG (reference sequence). The V and J ends lost 3 bases and 3 bases respectively, with 13 bases between them. The rearrangement links TRBV30 to TRBJ2-3; D call uncertain. This TCR derives from a human donor in a cohort sampled during active COVID-19. What was sequenced was peripheral blood. The CDR3 DNA reads TGTGCCTGGAGGGCGGTAGCAGAGACAGATACGCAGTATTTT. Protein sequence: CAWRAVAETDTQYF. The whole variable domain, remainder taken from reference TRBV30 and TRBJ2-3, is SQTIHQWPATLVQPVGSPLSLECTVEGTSNPNLYWYRQAAGRGLQLLFYSVGIGQISSEVPQNLSASRPQDRQFILSSKKLLLSDSGFYLCAWRAVAETDTQYFGPGTRLTVL.